This T cell receptor (beta chain) is drawn from a study of human T cells and chemical hapten exposure. For the study at large: Sensitization applied 2% DPC to roughly 2 cm by roughly 2 cm of upper inner arm skin. DPC at 0.01% went onto the upper back in patch tests, read at 6 days. Findings and limits, study-wide: The study found expanded TCRs formed significantly more large CDR3 similarity clusters than controls. Higher patch test scores went with higher counts of PT1 expanded TCRs.

Time point indicated: patch test 3, about 24 weeks after DPC sensitization. Treatment meaning: therapeutic diphenylcyclopropenone sensitization with weekly scalp DPC. TCRdb re-derived calls from the RACE reads in MiXCR, one entry per CDR3 protein. Here the sample spans tens of thousands of distinct CDR3 sequences, under 14% being singletons. V lost 2 bases, J lost 6 bases, and 14 bases lay in between. Looked up from germline, CDR1 is LNHDA and CDR2 is SQIVND (reference sequence). The CDR3 consists of 15 residues. This clonotype was observed a handful of times. As yet, its antigen is unknown. The material sequenced was whole blood, taken in connection with sensitization to the hapten diphenylcyclopropenone (DPC). The clonotype was recovered from a woman aged 50 to 60 with alopecia areata. Some clones in this sample may be carry-over from other donors' samples. V gene TRBV19 combines with J gene TRBJ1-5; maybe TRBD1 (5 bases). The CDR3 region is CASSISAGYTQPQHF. The CDR3 bases are TGTGCCAGTAGTATATCGGCAGGGTACACTCAGCCCCAGCATTTT. The full variable domain, completed using reference TRBV19 and TRBJ1-5, is DGGITQSPKYLFRKEGQNVTLSCEQNLNHDAMYWYRQDPGQGLRLIYYSQIVNDFQKGDIAEGYSVSREKKESFPLTVTSAQKNPTAFYLCASSISAGYTQPQHFGDGTRLSIL.